Listed here are 3 T cell receptor beta chains from one sample, sequenced in a study of blood T cell repertoires in COVID-19. Sequencing was performed with immunoSEQ multiplex PCR; in TCRdb, only in-frame clones are kept and a portion is missing. The sample holds about 320,000 clones; 75% to 90% are singletons and the top ten take 5% to 5.5%. Sequencing was performed on PBMCs or T cells enriched from blood (not recorded which). These receptors were taken from a man aged 55 to 70 who had recovered from COVID-19.

This rearrangement joins TRBV28 to TRBJ1-6; D is uncertain. V was cut by 2 bases and J by 6 bases, with 11 bases left in between. CDR1 is MDHEN, CDR2 SYDVKM, per germline. The CDR3 runs 15 residues. The CDR3 DNA reads TGTGCCAGCAGTTTAAGCGGAGGGCCTAATTCACCCCTCCACTTT. Its protein is CASSLSGGPNSPLHF.

The rearrangement uses TRBV28 and TRBJ2-1, with D possibly matching TRBD1 (5 bases). The CDR3 has 14 amino acids. V shed 1 base and J shed 5 bases, with 9 bases lying between them. CDR1 and CDR2 from the germline V gene are MDHEN and SYDVKM. This CDR3 is CASSLFQGNNEQFF. The CDR3 DNA is TGTGCCAGCAGTTTATTTCAGGGAAACAATGAGCAGTTCTTC.

V is TRBV18 and J is TRBJ2-2; perhaps TRBD1 as D (5 bases). Germline-derived CDR1 and CDR2 are KGHSH and LQKENI. V lost 3 bases to trimming and J lost 7 bases, with 12 bases between them. The CDR3 is 14 residues long. This CDR3 is CASSPDKALGELFF. In DNA, the CDR3 is TGTGCCAGCTCACCGGACAAGGCCCTCGGGGAGCTGTTTTTT.